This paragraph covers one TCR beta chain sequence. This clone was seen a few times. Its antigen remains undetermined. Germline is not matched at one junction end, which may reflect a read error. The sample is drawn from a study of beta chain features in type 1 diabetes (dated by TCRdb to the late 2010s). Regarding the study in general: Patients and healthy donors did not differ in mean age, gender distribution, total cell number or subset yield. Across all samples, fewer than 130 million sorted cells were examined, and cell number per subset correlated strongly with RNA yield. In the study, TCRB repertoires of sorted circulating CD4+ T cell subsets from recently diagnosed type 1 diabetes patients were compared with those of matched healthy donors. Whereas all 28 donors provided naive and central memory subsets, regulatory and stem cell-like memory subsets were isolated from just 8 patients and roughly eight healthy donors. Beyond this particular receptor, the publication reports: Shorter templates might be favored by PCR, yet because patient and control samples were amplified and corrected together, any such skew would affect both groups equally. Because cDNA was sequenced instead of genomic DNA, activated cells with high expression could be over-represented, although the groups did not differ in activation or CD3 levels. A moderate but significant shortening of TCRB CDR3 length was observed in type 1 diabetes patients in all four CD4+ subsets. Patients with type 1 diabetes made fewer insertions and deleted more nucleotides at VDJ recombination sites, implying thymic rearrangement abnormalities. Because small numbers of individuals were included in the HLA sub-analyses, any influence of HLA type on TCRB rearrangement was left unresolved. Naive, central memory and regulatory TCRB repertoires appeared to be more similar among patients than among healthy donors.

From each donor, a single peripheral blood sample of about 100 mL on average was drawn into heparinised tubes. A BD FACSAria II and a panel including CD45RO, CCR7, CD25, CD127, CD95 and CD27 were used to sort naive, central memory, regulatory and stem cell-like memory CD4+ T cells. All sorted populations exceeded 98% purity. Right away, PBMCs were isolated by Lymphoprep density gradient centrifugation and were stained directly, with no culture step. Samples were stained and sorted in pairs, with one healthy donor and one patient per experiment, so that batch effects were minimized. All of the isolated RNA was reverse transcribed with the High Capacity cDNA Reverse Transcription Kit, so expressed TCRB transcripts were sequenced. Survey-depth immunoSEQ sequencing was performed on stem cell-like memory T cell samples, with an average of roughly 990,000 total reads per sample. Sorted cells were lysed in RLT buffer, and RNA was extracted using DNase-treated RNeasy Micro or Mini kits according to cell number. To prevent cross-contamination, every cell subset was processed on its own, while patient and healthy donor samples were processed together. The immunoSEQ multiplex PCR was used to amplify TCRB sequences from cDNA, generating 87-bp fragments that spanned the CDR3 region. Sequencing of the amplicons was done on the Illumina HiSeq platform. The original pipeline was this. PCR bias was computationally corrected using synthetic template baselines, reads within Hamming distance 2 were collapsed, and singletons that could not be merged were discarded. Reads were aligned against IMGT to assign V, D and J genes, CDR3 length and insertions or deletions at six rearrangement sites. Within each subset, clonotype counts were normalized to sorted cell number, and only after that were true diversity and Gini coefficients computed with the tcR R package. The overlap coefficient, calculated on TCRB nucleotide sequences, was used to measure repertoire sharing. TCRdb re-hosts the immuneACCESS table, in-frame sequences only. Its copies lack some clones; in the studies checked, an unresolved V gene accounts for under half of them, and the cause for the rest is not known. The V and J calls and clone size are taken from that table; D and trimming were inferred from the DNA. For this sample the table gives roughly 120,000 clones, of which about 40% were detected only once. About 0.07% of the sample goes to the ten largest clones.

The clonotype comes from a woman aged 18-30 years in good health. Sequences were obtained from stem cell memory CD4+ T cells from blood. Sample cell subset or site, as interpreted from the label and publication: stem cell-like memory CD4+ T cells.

CDR3 region: CASSRTVSSYNEQFF. The nucleotides are TGTGCTAGCAGCAGGACAGTAAGCTCCTACAATGAGCAGTTCTTC. This chain is built from TRBV7-7 and TRBJ2-1; tentative D gene TRBD1, with 6 bases matching. Including the terminal cysteine and phenylalanine, the CDR3 comprises 15 residues. The CDR3 DNA has 45 bases and is translated from base 1. From a lookup of the germline V gene (reference sequence), CDR1 and CDR2 are SSHAT and FNYEAQ.